The text below deals with one T cell receptor beta chain. Its antigen is as yet unknown. These data originate in a study of T-cell memory formation after mild COVID-19. About the research overall: TCR clusters were mostly confined to one donor each. Study-wide results and caveats: Mainly CM and EM harbored the contracting CD4+ clones; mainly EMRA harbored the CD8+ ones. In pre-infection memory, a portion of responding clones appeared, which suggested that cross-reactive memory joined.

Each CDR3 protein gets one entry after TCRdb re-called the 5' RACE reads with MiXCR. Among roughly 300,000 distinct CDR3 sequences listed, 12% to 15% were seen once. The germline V gene encodes CDR1 DFQATT and CDR2 SNEGSKA (reference sequence). The CDR3 extends over 17 amino acids. The trim removed 1 base at V and 4 bases at J, leaving 8 bases unmatched. This receptor was identified in a man between 18 and 35 years old who had mild COVID-19 (a few samples of this study predate the infection). Cell type and time point are not known. Sequencing was carried out using PBMCs or a T cell subset sorted from them (not recorded which). The chain couples TRBV20-1 to TRBJ2-5; the match to TRBD2 covers 14 bases. The chain's CDR3 is CSARGTSGGTPRETQYF. In DNA, the CDR3 is TGCAGTGCTAGAGGGACTAGCGGGGGGACGCCACGAGAGACCCAGTACTTC.